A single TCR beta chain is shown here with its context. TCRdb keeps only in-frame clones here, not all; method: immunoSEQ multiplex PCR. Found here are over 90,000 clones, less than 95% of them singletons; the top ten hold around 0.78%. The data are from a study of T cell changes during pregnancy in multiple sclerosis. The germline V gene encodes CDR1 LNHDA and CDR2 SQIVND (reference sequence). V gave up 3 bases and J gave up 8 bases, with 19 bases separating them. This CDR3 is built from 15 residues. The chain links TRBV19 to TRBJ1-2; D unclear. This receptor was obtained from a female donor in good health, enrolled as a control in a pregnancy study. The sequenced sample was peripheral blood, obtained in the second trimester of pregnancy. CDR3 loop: CASSILERMVSGYTF. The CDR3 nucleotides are TGTGCCAGTAGTATCCTTGAGCGCATGGTTTCGGGCTACACCTTC.